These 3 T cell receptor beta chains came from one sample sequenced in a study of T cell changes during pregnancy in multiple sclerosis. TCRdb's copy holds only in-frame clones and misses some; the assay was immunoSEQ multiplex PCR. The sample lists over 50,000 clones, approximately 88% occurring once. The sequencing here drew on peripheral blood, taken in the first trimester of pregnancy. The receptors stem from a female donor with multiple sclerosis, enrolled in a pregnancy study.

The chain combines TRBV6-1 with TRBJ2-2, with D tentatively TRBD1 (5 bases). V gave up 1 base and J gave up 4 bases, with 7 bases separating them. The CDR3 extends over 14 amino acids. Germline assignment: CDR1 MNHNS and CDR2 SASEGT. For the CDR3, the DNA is TGTGCCAGCAGTGAAGTTGGGGCCACCGGGGAGCTGTTTTTT. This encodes CASSEVGATGELFF.

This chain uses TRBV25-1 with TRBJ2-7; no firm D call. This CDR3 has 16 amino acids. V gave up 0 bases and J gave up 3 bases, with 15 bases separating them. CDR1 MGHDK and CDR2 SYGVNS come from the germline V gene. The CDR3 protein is CASSEYVTATHYEQYF. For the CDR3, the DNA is TGTGCCAGCAGTGAATATGTAACAGCTACACACTACGAGCAGTACTTC.

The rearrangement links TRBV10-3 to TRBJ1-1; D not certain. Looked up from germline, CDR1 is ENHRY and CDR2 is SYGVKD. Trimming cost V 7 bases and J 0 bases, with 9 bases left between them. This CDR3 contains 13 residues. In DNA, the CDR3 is TGTGCCATCACCCGGGGTCTGAACACTGAAGCTTTCTTT. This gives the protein CAITRGLNTEAFF.